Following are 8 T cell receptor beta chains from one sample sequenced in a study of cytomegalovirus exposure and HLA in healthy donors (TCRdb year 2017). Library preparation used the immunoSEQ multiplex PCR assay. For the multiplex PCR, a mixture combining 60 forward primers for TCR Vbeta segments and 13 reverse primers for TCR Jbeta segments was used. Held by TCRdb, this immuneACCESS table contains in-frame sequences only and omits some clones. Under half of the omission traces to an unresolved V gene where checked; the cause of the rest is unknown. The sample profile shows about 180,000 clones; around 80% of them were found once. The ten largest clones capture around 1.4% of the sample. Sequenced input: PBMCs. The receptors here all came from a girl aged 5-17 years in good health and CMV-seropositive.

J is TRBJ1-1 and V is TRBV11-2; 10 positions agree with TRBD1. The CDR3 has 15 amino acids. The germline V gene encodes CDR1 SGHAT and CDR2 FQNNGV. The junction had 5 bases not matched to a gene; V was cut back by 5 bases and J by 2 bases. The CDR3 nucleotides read TGTGCCAGCAGCCCCTTGACAGGGGGCAACACTGAAGCTTTCTTT. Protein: CASSPLTGGNTEAFF.

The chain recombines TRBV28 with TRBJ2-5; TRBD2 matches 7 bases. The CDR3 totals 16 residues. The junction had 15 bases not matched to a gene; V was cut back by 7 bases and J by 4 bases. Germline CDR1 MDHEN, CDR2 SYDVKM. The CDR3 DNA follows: TGTGCCAGCACCGCCCGTGCGGGGAGGGGACGAGAGACCCAGTACTTC. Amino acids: CASTARAGRGRETQYF.

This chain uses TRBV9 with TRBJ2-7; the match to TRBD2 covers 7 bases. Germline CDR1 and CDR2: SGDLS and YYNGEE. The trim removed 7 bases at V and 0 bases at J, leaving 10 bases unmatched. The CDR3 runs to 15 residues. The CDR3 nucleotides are TGTGCCAGCGCCGAAGGGACTACAAGCTCCTACGAGCAGTACTTC. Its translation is CASAEGTTSSYEQYF.

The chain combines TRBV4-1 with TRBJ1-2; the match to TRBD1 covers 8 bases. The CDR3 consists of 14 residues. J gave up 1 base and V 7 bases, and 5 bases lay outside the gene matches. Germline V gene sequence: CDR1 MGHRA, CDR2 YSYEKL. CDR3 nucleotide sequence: TGCGCCAGCACCTTTGACAGGGGTAACTATGGCTACACCTTC. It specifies CASTFDRGNYGYTF.

The CDR3 nucleotides read TGTGCCACCAGCGCCACCGCAGGGGGCTACACTGAAGCTTTCTTT. It translates to CATSATAGGYTEAFF. The chain recombines TRBV15 with TRBJ1-1, with 8 positions matching TRBD1. CDR1 is LNHNV and CDR2 is YYDKDF in the germline V gene (reference sequence). The V gene end was trimmed by 5 bases and the J gene end by 3 bases; junction bases not matched to a gene: 8. The CDR3 extends over 15 amino acids.

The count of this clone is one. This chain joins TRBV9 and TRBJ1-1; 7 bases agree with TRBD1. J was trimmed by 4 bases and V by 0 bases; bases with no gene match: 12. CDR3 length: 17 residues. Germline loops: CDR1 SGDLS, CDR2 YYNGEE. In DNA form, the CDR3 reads TGTGCCAGCAGCGTAGGGGGGACAGTCCCCTATGGCACTGAAGCTTTCTTT. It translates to CASSVGGTVPYGTEAFF. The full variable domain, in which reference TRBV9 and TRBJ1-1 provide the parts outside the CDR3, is DSGVTQTPKHLITATGQRVTLRCSPRSGDLSVYWYQQSLDQGLQFLIQYYNGEERAKGNILERFSAQQFPDLHSELNLSSLELGDSALYFCASSVGGTVPYGTEAFFGQGTRLTVV.

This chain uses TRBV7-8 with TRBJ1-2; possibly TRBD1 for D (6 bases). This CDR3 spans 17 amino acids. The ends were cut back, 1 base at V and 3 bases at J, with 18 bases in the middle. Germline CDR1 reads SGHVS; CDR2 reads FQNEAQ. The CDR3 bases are TGTGCCAGCAGCTTAGAAGCAGGGGTAGGAGTTGACTATGGCTACACCTTC. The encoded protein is CASSLEAGVGVDYGYTF.

CDR3 protein: CASSNLGVMNTEAFF. As DNA, the CDR3 is TGTGCCAGCAGTAACCTAGGTGTCATGAACACTGAAGCTTTCTTT. The chain combines TRBV27 with TRBJ1-1, with no clear D. This CDR3 is built from 15 residues. The germline CDR1 and CDR2 sequences are MNHEY and SMNVEV (reference sequence). Trimming removed 5 bases at V and 0 bases at J, with 13 bases between.